This passage covers 20 T cell receptor beta chains from one sample sequenced in a study of cytomegalovirus exposure and HLA in healthy donors. The study ran its PCR with 60 Vbeta and 13 Jbeta primers. Sequencing used immunoSEQ multiplex PCR; TCRdb keeps in-frame clones, though not all of them. The sample carries some 65,000 clones, around four fifths recorded once. The sequenced sample was PBMCs. The receptors derive from a girl aged 5-17 years in good health and CMV-seropositive.

This clone was detected only a few times. This chain uses TRBV2 with TRBJ2-3; D unresolved. This CDR3 region has 12 residues. Per germline, CDR1 SNHLY and CDR2 FYNNEI. V lost 8 bases and J lost 3, with 9 bases in between. CDR3 in DNA: TGTGCCAGCCGCGTGGAGACAGATACGCAGTATTTT. Its translation: CASRVETDTQYF.

The rearrangement uses TRBV6-5 and TRBJ2-5; 7 bases match TRBD1. Losses at the gene ends were 5 bases for V and 4 bases for J; bases not matched to a gene: 4. Germline V gives CDR1 MNHEY, CDR2 SVGAGI. The CDR3 contains 13 residues. CDR3 DNA sequence: TGTGCCAGCAGTGACAGGGTGGGAGAGACCCAGTACTTC. It specifies CASSDRVGETQYF.

This rearrangement joins TRBV28 to TRBJ2-7; D might be TRBD2 (5 bases). The germline V and J ends were trimmed by 6 bases and 0 bases, with 15 bases remaining between them. CDR1 and CDR2 (germline): MDHEN, SYDVKM. This CDR3 spans 15 amino acids. The CDR3 nucleotides read TGTGCCAGCAGCCCCCTAAGAGGGTCCTCCTACGAGCAGTACTTC. It specifies CASSPLRGSSYEQYF.

The rearrangement uses TRBV30 and TRBJ2-4; TRBD2 aligns across 8 bases. Per the germline V gene, CDR1 is GTSNPN and CDR2 is SVGIG (reference sequence). After removal of 6 bases from V and 7 bases from J, the junction contained 11 bases not matched to a gene. The CDR3 is 14 amino acids. CDR3 sequence: CACPRGAGWNIQYF. CDR3 nucleotide sequence: TGTGCCTGCCCGCGGGGGGCCGGGTGGAACATTCAGTACTTC.

A few counts support this clone. The chain uses TRBV6-5 and TRBJ2-7; 8 positions agree with TRBD1. V shed 10 bases, J shed 4 bases, and the junction held 15 bases outside the gene matches. CDR1 MNHEY and CDR2 SVGAGI come from the germline V gene. The CDR3 covers 15 residues. The CDR3 is CATRRDRGLPYEQYF. For the CDR3, the DNA is TGTGCCACCAGACGAGACAGGGGCCTACCTTACGAGCAGTACTTC.

The genes are TRBV28 and TRBJ1-5; no clear D gene. The CDR3 covers 14 residues. V was clipped by 4 bases and J by 1 base, with 8 bases between them. Germline-derived CDR1 and CDR2 are MDHEN and SYDVKM. The CDR3 is CASSSRVSNQPQHF. The CDR3 nucleotides are TGTGCCAGCAGTTCTCGGGTGAGCAATCAGCCCCAGCATTTT.

This clone is a singleton in its sample. V is TRBV6-5 and J is TRBJ1-6; no clear D gene. The CDR3 is 15 residues long. Trimming pared 2 bases from V and 10 bases from J, leaving 15 bases between. Germline V gives CDR1 MNHEY, CDR2 SVGAGI. The CDR3 is CASSYRPLGQSPLHF. The CDR3 coding sequence is TGTGCCAGCAGTTACCGACCACTTGGGCAATCACCCCTCCACTTT.

The J gene is TRBJ2-1, the V gene TRBV10-1; TRBD2 agrees at 13 bases. J was trimmed by 10 bases and V by 0 bases; bases with no gene match: 6. The CDR3 totals 16 residues. From germline, CDR1 is WNHNN and CDR2 SYGVQD (reference sequence). The CDR3 sequence: CASSESTSGRIGEQFF. The CDR3 nucleotides are TGCGCCAGCAGTGAGTCGACTAGCGGGAGGATTGGGGAGCAGTTCTTC.

This chain connects TRBV28 to TRBJ2-4; TRBD1 might be the D (6 bases). V shed 2 bases and J shed 7 bases, with 9 bases lying between them. The CDR3 runs 13 residues. Germline-derived CDR1 and CDR2 are MDHEN and SYDVKM. This CDR3 reads CASSLARGNIQYF. Here the CDR3 DNA reads TGTGCCAGCAGTTTAGCGAGGGGGAACATTCAGTACTTC.

This clone was detected once. The chain recombines TRBV7-9 with TRBJ1-2, with TRBD1 matching 7 bases. Germline CDR1 and CDR2: SEHNR and FQNEAQ (reference sequence). The junction had 6 bases not matched to a gene; V was cut back by 1 base and J by 4 bases. The CDR3 is 15 residues long. The CDR3 DNA follows: TGTGCCAGCAGCTTAGTGAACAGGGGAACCTATGGCTACACCTTC. Amino acids: CASSLVNRGTYGYTF.

In nucleotides, the CDR3 is TGCGCCAGCAGCTTGTCTCCAGGGGATTATAACACTGAAGCTTTCTTT. Translated, it gives CASSLSPGDYNTEAFF. The chain is built from TRBV5-1 and TRBJ1-1, with D possibly TRBD1 on 6 matching bases. Trimming stripped 1 base from V and 2 bases from J, with 15 bases between. Germline V gene data show CDR1 as SGHRS and CDR2 as YFSETQ. The CDR3 totals 16 residues.

The table lists this clone with a count of one. The genes are TRBV7-2 and TRBJ1-4; 7 bases match TRBD1. This CDR3 region has 16 residues. The ends lost 5 bases at V and 6 bases at J; junction bases unmatched: 12. Germline loops: CDR1 SGHTA, CDR2 FQGNSA. In nucleotides, the CDR3 is TGTGCCAGCAGCAGGACCGGGACAGAATCTTATGAAAAACTGTTTTTT. This gives the protein CASSRTGTESYEKLFF. Based on the CDR3 plus reference TRBV7-2 and TRBJ1-4, the full variable domain is GAGVSQSPSNKVTEKGKDVELRCDPISGHTALYWYRQSLGQGLEFLIYFQGNSAPDKSGLPSDRFSAERTGGSVSTLTIQRTQQEDSAVYLCASSRTGTESYEKLFFGSGTQLSVL.

The chain recombines TRBV29-1 with TRBJ1-1; TRBD1 agrees at 9 bases. Unmatched junction bases numbered 11, after V lost 7 bases and J lost 5 bases. The CDR3 extends over 14 amino acids. Germline loops: CDR1 SQVTM, CDR2 ANQGSEA. The CDR3 protein is CSGETGGMGTEAFF. The DNA of the CDR3 is TGCAGCGGGGAGACAGGGGGAATGGGTACTGAAGCTTTCTTT.

This chain connects TRBV20-1 to TRBJ1-4; D is undetermined. Per germline, CDR1 DFQATT and CDR2 SNEGSKA (reference sequence). Between the trimmed V and J ends, which lost 7 bases and 3 bases, there was a span of 6 bases. The CDR3 is 11 residues long. The CDR3 DNA follows: TGCAGTGGGCAGGCTAATGAAAAACTGTTTTTT. It yields the protein CSGQANEKLFF.

The chain employs TRBV2 and TRBJ2-3, with 12 nucleotides matching TRBD2. This CDR3 comprises 15 residues. V lost 8 bases, J lost 6 bases, and 9 bases stayed unmatched. The V gene's germline CDR1 is SNHLY and CDR2 FYNNEI. CDR3 coding DNA: TGTGCCAGCCGGGATCTAGCGGGAGGGCCGGATACGCAGTATTTT. Protein: CASRDLAGGPDTQYF.

This chain joins TRBV7-8 and TRBJ2-5; D is perhaps TRBD1 (5 bases). The CDR3 extends over 14 amino acids. Germline values: CDR1 SGHVS, CDR2 FQNEAQ. The V gene lost 5 bases and the J gene lost 0 bases, with 10 bases spanning the gap. Written as DNA, the CDR3 is TGTGCCAGCAGCATCACAGGTTACCAAGAGACCCAGTACTTC. This encodes CASSITGYQETQYF.

The genes are TRBV4-1 and TRBJ2-7, with 9 positions matching TRBD1. Looked up from germline, CDR1 is MGHRA and CDR2 is YSYEKL. This CDR3 contains 16 residues. The V and J ends lost 1 base and 0 bases, in that order; junction bases with no gene match: 4. The CDR3 protein is CASSQGRTGASYEQYF. Written as DNA, the CDR3 is TGCGCCAGCAGCCAAGGCCGGACAGGGGCCTCCTACGAGCAGTACTTC.

V gene TRBV6-1 combines with J gene TRBJ1-1; D is ambiguous. V was clipped by 7 bases and J by 0 bases, with 9 bases between them. This CDR3 contains 13 residues. The germline V gene encodes CDR1 MNHNS and CDR2 SASEGT. The CDR3 DNA reads TGTGCCAGCAAGCCCGGGATGAACACTGAAGCTTTCTTT. Its translation: CASKPGMNTEAFF.

The table lists this clone with a few counts. The chain combines TRBV7-9 with TRBJ2-1; 12 nucleotides match TRBD2. The V and J ends lost 5 bases and 5 bases, in that order; junction bases with no gene match: 4. CDR1 and CDR2 from the germline V gene are SEHNR and FQNEAQ (reference sequence). The CDR3 runs to 15 residues. CDR3 nucleotide sequence: TGTGCCAGCAGCGTGGGACTAGCGGGCAACAATGAGCAGTTCTTC. Residues: CASSVGLAGNNEQFF.

The chain recombines TRBV5-5 with TRBJ2-7; TRBD1 is a possible D gene (6 bases). With 0 bases removed from V and 2 bases from J, the gap between germline ends came to 15 bases. There are 16 residues in the CDR3. Germline CDR1 is SGHKS and CDR2 is YYEKEE (reference sequence). The CDR3 loop is CASSLEPGHLTYEQYF. CDR3 DNA sequence: TGTGCCAGCAGCTTGGAACCGGGACACTTAACCTACGAGCAGTACTTC.